Included here is one TCR beta chain sequence, with context. Its matching antigen is unknown. The sample is drawn from a study of PD-1 blockade in classical Hodgkin lymphoma. Findings and caveats of the study: By C4D1, CD4+ diversity increased significantly, especially in complete responders. Anyone who began nivolumab under 1 year after ASCT was excluded. Reports described newly diagnosed patients as having lower baseline TCR diversity than healthy donors. Whoever responded completely had baseline diversity much like that seen in newly diagnosed patients.

Germline CDR1 MGHRA, CDR2 YSYEKL. The CDR3 spans 14 residues. V was trimmed by 2 bases and J by 1 base, leaving 8 bases between them. All patients experienced relapse after autologous stem cell transplantation, and brentuximab vedotin exposure was variable. Clones were read by immunoSEQ multiplex PCR, and TCRdb kept only the in-frame ones, dropping some. The top ten clones hold around a tenth of a sample with some 95,000 clones, 89% of them seen once. Material: peripheral blood mononuclear cells (PBMCs), obtained before the second cycle of nivolumab. The receptor's source is a human donor with classical Hodgkin lymphoma. This rearrangement joins TRBV4-1 to TRBJ1-1; a weak D match, TRBD1 (6 bases). DNA of the CDR3: TGCGCCAGCAGCCAAAAACAGGGGAACACTGAAGCTTTCTTT. Translation: CASSQKQGNTEAFF.